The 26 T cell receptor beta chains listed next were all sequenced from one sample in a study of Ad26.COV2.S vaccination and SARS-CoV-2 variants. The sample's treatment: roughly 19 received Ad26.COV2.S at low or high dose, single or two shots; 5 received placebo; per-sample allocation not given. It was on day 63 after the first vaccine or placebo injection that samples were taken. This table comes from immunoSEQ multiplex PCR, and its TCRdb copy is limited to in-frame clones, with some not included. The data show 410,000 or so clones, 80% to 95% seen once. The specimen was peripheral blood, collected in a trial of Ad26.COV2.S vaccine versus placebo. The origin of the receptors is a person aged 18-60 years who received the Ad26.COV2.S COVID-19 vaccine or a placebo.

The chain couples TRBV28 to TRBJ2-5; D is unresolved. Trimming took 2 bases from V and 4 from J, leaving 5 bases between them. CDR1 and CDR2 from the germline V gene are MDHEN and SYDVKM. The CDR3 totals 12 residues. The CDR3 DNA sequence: TGTGCCAGCAGTTTAAACGGAGAGACCCAGTACTTC. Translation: CASSLNGETQYF.

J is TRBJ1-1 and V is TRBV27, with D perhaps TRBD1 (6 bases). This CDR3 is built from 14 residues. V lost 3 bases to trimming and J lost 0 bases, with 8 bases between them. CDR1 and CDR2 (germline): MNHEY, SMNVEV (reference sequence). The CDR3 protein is CASSFTGMNTEAFF. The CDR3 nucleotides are TGTGCCAGCAGTTTCACAGGGATGAACACTGAAGCTTTCTTT.

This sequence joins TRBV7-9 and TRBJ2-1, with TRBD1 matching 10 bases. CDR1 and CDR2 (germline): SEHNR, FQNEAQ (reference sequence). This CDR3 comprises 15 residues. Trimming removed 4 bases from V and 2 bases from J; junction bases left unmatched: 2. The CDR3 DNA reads TGTGCCAGCAGCTGGGGGACAGGGGCCTACAATGAGCAGTTCTTC. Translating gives CASSWGTGAYNEQFF. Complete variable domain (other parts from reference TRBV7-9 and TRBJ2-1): DTGVSQNPRHKITKRGQNVTFRCDPISEHNRLYWYRQTLGQGPEFLTYFQNEAQLEKSRLLSDRFSAERPKGSFSTLEIQRTEQGDSAMYLCASSWGTGAYNEQFFGPGTRLTVL.

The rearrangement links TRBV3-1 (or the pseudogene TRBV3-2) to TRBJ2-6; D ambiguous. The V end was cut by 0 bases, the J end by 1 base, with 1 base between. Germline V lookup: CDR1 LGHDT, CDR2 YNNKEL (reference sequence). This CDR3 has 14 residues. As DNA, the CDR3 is TGTGCCAGCAGCCAAGATTCTGGGGCCAACGTCCTGACTTTC. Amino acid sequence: CASSQDSGANVLTF.

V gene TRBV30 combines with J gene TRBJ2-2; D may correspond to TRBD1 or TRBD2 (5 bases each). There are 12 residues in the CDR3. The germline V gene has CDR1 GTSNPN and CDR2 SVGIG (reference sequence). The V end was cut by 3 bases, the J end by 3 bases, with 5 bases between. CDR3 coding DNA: TGTGCCTGGAGGGGGGACACCGGGGAGCTGTTTTTT. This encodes CAWRGDTGELFF.

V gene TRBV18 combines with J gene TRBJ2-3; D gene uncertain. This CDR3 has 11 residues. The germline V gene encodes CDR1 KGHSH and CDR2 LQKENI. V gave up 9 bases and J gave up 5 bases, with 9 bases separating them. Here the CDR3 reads CASADRDTQYF. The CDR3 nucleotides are TGTGCCAGTGCTGATCGAGATACGCAGTATTTT.

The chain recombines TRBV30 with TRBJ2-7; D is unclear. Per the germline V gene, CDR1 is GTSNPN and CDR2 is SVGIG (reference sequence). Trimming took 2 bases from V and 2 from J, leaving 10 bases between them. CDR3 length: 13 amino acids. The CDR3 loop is CAWSLQTPYEQYF. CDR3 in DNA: TGTGCCTGGAGTCTACAGACCCCCTACGAGCAGTACTTC. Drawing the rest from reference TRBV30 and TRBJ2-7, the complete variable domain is SQTIHQWPATLVQPVGSPLSLECTVEGTSNPNLYWYRQAAGRGLQLLFYSVGIGQISSEVPQNLSASRPQDRQFILSSKKLLLSDSGFYLCAWSLQTPYEQYFGPGTRLTVT.

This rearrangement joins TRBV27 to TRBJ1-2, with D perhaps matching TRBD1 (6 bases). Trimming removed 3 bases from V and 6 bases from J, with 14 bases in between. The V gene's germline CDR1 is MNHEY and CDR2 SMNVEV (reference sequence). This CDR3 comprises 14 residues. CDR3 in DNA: TGTGCCAGCAGTTTGAACGGGGGCGAGGATGGCTACACCTTC. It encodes CASSLNGGEDGYTF.

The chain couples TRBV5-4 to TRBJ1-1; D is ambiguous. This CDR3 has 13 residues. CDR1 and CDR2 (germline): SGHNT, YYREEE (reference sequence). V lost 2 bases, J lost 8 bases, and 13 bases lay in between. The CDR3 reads CASSLLNNQEAFF. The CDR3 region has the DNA TGTGCCAGCAGCTTACTCAATAACCAAGAAGCTTTCTTT.

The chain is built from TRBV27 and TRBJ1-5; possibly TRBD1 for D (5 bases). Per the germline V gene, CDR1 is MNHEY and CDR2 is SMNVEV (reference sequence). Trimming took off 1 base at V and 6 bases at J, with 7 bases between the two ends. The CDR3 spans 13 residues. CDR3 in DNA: TGTGCCAGCAGTTTATTGGGGACTCAGCCCCAGCATTTT. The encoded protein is CASSLLGTQPQHF.

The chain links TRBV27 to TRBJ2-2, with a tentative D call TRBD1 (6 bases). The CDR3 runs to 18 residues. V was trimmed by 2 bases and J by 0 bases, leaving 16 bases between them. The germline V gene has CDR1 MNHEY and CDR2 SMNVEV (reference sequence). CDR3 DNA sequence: TGTGCCAGCAGTTTACTCGGGACACCTCAAACGAACACCGGGGAGCTGTTTTTT. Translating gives CASSLLGTPQTNTGELFF.

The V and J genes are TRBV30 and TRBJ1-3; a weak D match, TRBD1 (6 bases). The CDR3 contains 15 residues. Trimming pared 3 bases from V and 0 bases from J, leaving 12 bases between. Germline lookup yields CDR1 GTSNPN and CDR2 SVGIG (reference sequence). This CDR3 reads CAWSFGQLSGNTIYF. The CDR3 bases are TGTGCCTGGAGCTTCGGACAGCTCTCTGGAAACACCATATATTTT.

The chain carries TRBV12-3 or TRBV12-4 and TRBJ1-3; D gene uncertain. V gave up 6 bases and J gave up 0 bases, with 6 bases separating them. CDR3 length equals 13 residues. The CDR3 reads CASRLNSGNTIYF. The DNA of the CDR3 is TGTGCCAGCAGACTCAACTCTGGAAACACCATATATTTT.

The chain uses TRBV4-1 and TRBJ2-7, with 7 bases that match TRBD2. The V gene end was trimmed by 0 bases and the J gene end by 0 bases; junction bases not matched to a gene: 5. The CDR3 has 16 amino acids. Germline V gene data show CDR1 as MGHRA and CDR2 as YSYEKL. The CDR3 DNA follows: TGCGCCAGCAGCCAAGACAGAGCGGGAAGCTCCTACGAGCAGTACTTC. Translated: CASSQDRAGSSYEQYF.

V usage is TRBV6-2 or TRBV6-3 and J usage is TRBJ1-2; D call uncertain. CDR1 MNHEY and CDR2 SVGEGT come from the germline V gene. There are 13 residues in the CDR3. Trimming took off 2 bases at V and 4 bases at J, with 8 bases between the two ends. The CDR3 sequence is CASSYGESYGYTF. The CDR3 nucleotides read TGTGCCAGCAGTTACGGGGAGTCCTATGGCTACACCTTC.

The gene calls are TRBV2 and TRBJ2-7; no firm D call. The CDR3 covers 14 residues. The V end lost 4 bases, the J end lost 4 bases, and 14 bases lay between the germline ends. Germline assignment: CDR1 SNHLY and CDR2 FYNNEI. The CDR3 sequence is CASSVTRSQYEQYF. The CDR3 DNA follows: TGTGCCAGCAGTGTGACCCGCTCCCAGTACGAGCAGTACTTC.

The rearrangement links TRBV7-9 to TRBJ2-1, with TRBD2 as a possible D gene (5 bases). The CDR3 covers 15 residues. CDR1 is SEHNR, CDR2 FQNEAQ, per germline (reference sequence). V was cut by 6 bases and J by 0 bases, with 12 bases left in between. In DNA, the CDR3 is TGTGCCAGCAGTTCGGACTCGAGCTCCTACAATGAGCAGTTCTTC. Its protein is CASSSDSSSYNEQFF.

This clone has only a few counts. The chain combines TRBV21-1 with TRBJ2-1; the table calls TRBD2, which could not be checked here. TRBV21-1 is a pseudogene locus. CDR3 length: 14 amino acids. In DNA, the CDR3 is TGTGCGATAAGGACTAGCGGGAGCGTCAATGAGCAGTTCTTC. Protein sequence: CAIRTSGSVNEQFF.

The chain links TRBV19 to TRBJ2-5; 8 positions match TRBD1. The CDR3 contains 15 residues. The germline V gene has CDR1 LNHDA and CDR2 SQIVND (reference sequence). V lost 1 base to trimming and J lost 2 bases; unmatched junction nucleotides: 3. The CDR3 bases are TGTGCCAGTAGTATAGGCCGGGACAGGCAAGAGACCCAGTACTTC. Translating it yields CASSIGRDRQETQYF.

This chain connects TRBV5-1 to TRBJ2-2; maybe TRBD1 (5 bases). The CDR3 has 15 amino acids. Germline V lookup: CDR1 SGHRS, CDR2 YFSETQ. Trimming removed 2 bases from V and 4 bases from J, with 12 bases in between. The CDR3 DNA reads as TGCGCCAGCAGCTTAAGGCAGGGCGCCACCGGGGAGCTGTTTTTT. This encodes CASSLRQGATGELFF.

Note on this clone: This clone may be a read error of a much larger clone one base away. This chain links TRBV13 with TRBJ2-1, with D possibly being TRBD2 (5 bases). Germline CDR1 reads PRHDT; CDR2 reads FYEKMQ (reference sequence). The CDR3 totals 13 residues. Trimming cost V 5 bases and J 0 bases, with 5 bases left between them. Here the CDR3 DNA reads TGTGCCAGCAGCACTAGCTCCTACAATGAGCAGTTCTTC. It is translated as CASSTSSYNEQFF. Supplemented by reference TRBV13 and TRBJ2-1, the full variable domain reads AAGVIQSPRHLIKEKRETATLKCYPIPRHDTVYWYQQGPGQDPQFLISFYEKMQSDKGSIPDRFSAQQFSDYHSELNMSSLELGDSALYFCASSTSSYNEQFFGPGTRLTVL.

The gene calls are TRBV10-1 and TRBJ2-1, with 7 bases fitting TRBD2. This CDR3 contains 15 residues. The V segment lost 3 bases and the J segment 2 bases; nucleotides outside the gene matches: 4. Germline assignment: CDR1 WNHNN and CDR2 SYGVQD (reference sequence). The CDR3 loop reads CASSESLATYNEQFF. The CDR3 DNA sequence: TGCGCCAGCAGTGAATCACTAGCGACCTACAATGAGCAGTTCTTC.

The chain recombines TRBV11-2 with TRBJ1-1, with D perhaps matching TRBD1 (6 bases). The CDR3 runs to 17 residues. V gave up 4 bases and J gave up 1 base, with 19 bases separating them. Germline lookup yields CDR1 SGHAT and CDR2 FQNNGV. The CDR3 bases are TGTGCCAGCAGCTCCCATGGGGGCGGAATTAAGAACACTGAAGCTTTCTTT. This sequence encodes CASSSHGGGIKNTEAFF.

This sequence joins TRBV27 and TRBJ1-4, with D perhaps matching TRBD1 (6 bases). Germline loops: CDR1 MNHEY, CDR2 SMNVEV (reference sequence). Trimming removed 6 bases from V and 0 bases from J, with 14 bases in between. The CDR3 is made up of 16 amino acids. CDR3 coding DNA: TGTGCCAGCAGATTCCTGGGACAAGCAACTAATGAAAAACTGTTTTTT. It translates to CASRFLGQATNEKLFF.

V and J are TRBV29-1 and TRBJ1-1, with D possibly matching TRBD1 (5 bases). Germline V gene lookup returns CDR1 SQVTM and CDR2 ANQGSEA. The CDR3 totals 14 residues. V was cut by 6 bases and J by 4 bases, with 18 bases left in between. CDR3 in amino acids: CSVCLQVESTEAFF. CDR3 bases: TGCAGCGTATGCCTACAGGTTGAAAGCACTGAAGCTTTCTTT.

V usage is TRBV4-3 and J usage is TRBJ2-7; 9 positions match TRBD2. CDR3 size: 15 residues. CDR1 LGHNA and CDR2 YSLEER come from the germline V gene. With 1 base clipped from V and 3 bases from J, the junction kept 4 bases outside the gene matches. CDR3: CASSQGTSDIYEQYF. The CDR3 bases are TGCGCCAGCAGCCAAGGGACTAGCGATATCTACGAGCAGTACTTC.